This T cell receptor beta chain originates from a study of cytomegalovirus exposure and HLA in healthy donors. CDR1 and CDR2 (germline): MNHNS, SASEGT. This CDR3 region has 15 residues. V was pared by 5 bases and J by 2 bases, with 15 bases between. The study ran its PCR with 60 Vbeta and 13 Jbeta primers. Assay: immunoSEQ multiplex PCR; the TCRdb copy retains only in-frame clones and omits some. The data contain about 200,000 clones, more than 75% of them singletons. The sequenced sample was PBMCs. This rearrangement joins TRBV6-1 to TRBJ1-2; TRBD1 is a possible D gene (6 bases). The source is a male donor in good health and CMV-seropositive. CDR3 sequence (DNA): TGTGCCAGCAGTCTTAACAGGGCTGAGAACTATGGCTACACCTTC. The encoded protein is CASSLNRAENYGYTF.